The 3 T cell receptor beta chains below were found in one sample sequenced in a study of blood T cells in healthy people across ages. Sample-barcoded 5' priming and a J-beta primer mix drove a second PCR of 7 to 11 cycles. TCRdb passed the 5' RACE reads through MiXCR, listing each CDR3 protein once. The sample consists of roughly 1,100,000 distinct CDR3 sequences, 20% to 25% of them appearing once. The same specimen was also included in a second study, on T cells of mothers and their children.

The sequenced sample consisted of blood. Receptors were obtained from a girl aged 2 to 9 in good health.

The rearrangement uses TRBV6-2 or TRBV6-3 and TRBJ2-1; the D call may be TRBD1 or TRBD2 (5 bases each). Germline loops: CDR1 MNHEY, CDR2 SVGEGT. With 7 bases removed from V and 5 bases from J, the gap between germline ends came to 9 bases. The CDR3 covers 12 residues. The CDR3 loop is CASTGTHNEQFF. DNA of the CDR3: TGTGCCAGCACCGGGACCCACAATGAGCAGTTCTTC.

This clonotype has ten or more counts. This chain links TRBV6-2 or TRBV6-3 with TRBJ2-7; no clear D gene. Trimming took 3 bases from V and 6 from J, leaving 6 bases between them. There are 11 residues in the CDR3. Germline V gene data show CDR1 as MNHEY and CDR2 as SVGEGT. CDR3: CASSYGGEQYF. For the CDR3, the DNA is TGTGCCAGCAGTTATGGTGGCGAGCAGTACTTC.

This clonotype was counted only a few times. The V call is TRBV28, the J call TRBJ2-1, with 7 bases identical to TRBD1. The CDR3 loop spans 13 amino acids. From germline, CDR1 is MDHEN and CDR2 SYDVKM. V lost 3 bases, J lost 8 bases, and 4 bases stayed unmatched. CDR3 DNA sequence: TGTGCCAGCAGTTTCTACAGGGGTCATGAGCAGTTCTTC. This translates into CASSFYRGHEQFF.